This TCR beta chain emerged from a study of human T cells and chemical hapten exposure. Study-wide background: An approximately 2 cm by approximately 2 cm inner upper arm patch received 2% DPC for sensitization. General study results and limits: Following DPC sensitization, TCRs present above 1 in 1000 frequency showed no change.

TCRdb recomputed calls from the RACE reads with MiXCR, one row per CDR3 protein. The data hold 70,000 to 80,000 distinct CDR3 sequences, with 30% to 35% observed a single time. For this clonotype: The antigen is unknown.

Germline lookup yields CDR1 DFQATT and CDR2 SNEGSKA (reference sequence). The CDR3 runs 13 residues. Trimming removed 5 bases from V and 1 base from J; junction bases left unmatched: 0. Time point defined: patch test 1, 2 weeks after DPC sensitization. Noted treatment: therapeutic diphenylcyclopropenone sensitization with weekly scalp DPC. Researchers sampled blood before each patch test went on. Before extraction, the whole blood was not fractionated, and total RNA was taken from it. Sample: whole blood, taken in connection with sensitization to the hapten diphenylcyclopropenone (DPC). This sequence was found in a middle-aged man with alopecia areata. Some clones in this sample may be carry-over from other donors' samples. The chain uses TRBV20-1 and TRBJ2-3; 10 nucleotides line up with TRBD2. The CDR3 region is CSAGLAGTDTQYF. The CDR3 DNA is TGCAGTGCTGGACTAGCGGGCACAGATACGCAGTATTTT.